The next 30 T cell receptor beta chains were all read from a single sample in a study of T cell responses to AZD1222 COVID-19 vaccine. TCRdb's copy holds only in-frame clones and misses some; the assay was immunoSEQ multiplex PCR. The sample records approximately 200,000 clones, 85% to 95% being singletons. This sample comprised peripheral blood, obtained 28 days after the second AZD1222 dose. The source of these receptors is an adult who received the AZD1222 COVID-19 vaccine.

The chain has TRBV5-1 and TRBJ2-1; 8 nucleotides match TRBD2. Germline values: CDR1 SGHRS, CDR2 YFSETQ. V lost 0 bases and J lost 8; bases outside the gene matches: 4. This CDR3 region has 14 residues. CDR3 coding DNA: TGCGCCAGCAGCTTGGTGCGGGGGGTAGATGAGCAGTTCTTC. The encoded protein is CASSLVRGVDEQFF.

This rearrangement joins TRBV6-2 or TRBV6-3 to TRBJ2-1; D assignment may be TRBD1 or TRBD2 (5 bases each). This CDR3 region has 16 residues. V gave up 6 bases and J gave up 7 bases, with 22 bases separating them. Germline V CDR1 and CDR2: MNHEY, SVGEGT. DNA of the CDR3: TGTGCCAGCAGCCGCCCCCGGGGTCAAAGGGGTAATGAGCAGTTCTTC. Translating gives CASSRPRGQRGNEQFF.

This clone was detected once. V usage is TRBV19 and J usage is TRBJ1-1; D remains ambiguous. The length of the CDR3 is 15 residues. The V gene lost 7 bases and the J gene lost 1 base, with 16 bases spanning the gap. The V gene's germline CDR1 is LNHDA and CDR2 SQIVND (reference sequence). For the CDR3, the DNA is TGTGCCAGTAAATTCCTTCGGCTTAGGAACACTGAAGCTTTCTTT. This gives the protein CASKFLRLRNTEAFF.

This chain connects TRBV5-1 to TRBJ2-3; TRBD1 might be the D (6 bases). The CDR3 length is 14 residues. Germline CDR1 is SGHRS and CDR2 is YFSETQ. V dropped 2 bases and J dropped 4 bases, with 11 bases sitting between them. The CDR3 DNA reads TGCGCCAGCAGCTTAAGGACAGCTCCAGATACGCAGTATTTT. Translating it yields CASSLRTAPDTQYF.

The chain has TRBV3-1 (or the pseudogene TRBV3-2) and TRBJ1-2; D possibly corresponds to TRBD1 (5 bases). The CDR3 extends over 12 amino acids. Germline V gene data show CDR1 as LGHDT and CDR2 as YNNKEL (reference sequence). V dropped 3 bases and J dropped 9 bases, with 11 bases sitting between them. The CDR3 DNA sequence: TGTGCCAGCAGCCATAGGGACTTGCGCTACACCTTC. It is translated as CASSHRDLRYTF.

The V gene is TRBV7-3, the J gene TRBJ1-1; D unclear. V gave up 5 bases and J gave up 1 base, with 8 bases separating them. The CDR3 is 13 residues long. Germline CDR1 reads SGHTA; CDR2 reads FQGTGA. CDR3 sequence: CASSPPGNTEAFF. In DNA, the CDR3 is TGTGCCAGCAGCCCGCCAGGGAACACTGAAGCTTTCTTT.

The chain recombines TRBV4-2 with TRBJ1-4, with 7 bases that match TRBD1. With 0 bases clipped from V and 7 bases from J, the junction kept 2 bases outside the gene matches. The CDR3 is 14 residues long. Germline CDR1 LGHNA, CDR2 YNFKEQ. In DNA form, the CDR3 reads TGTGCCAGCAGCCAAGAAACAGGGGTTGAAAAACTGTTTTTT. Translation gives CASSQETGVEKLFF.

The chain employs TRBV10-2 and TRBJ1-5; D gene ambiguous. Per the germline V gene, CDR1 is WSHSY and CDR2 is SAAADI. The V gene lost 0 bases and the J gene lost 6 bases, with 6 bases spanning the gap. The CDR3 covers 13 residues. For the CDR3, the DNA is TGCGCCAGCAGTGAGTCGGGAGGTCAGCCCCAGCATTTT. It specifies CASSESGGQPQHF.

J is TRBJ2-2 and V is TRBV9, with D possibly matching TRBD2 (6 bases). The germline gives CDR1 SGDLS, CDR2 YYNGEE. The V gene lost 5 bases and the J gene lost 2 bases, with 10 bases spanning the gap. CDR3 length: 14 residues. CDR3 residues: CASSQAGNTGELFF. CDR3 coding DNA: TGTGCCAGCAGTCAGGCGGGAAACACCGGGGAGCTGTTTTTT.

V is TRBV6-5 and J is TRBJ1-4, with no clear D. Trimming left V 7 bases short and J 0 bases short, with 12 bases between. The V gene's germline CDR1 is MNHEY and CDR2 SVGAGI. CDR3 length equals 15 residues. The CDR3 reads CASTFVGATNEKLFF. DNA for the CDR3: TGTGCCAGCACTTTCGTTGGTGCAACTAATGAAAAACTGTTTTTT.

The chain links TRBV5-1 to TRBJ1-2, with unresolved D. Germline lookup yields CDR1 SGHRS and CDR2 YFSETQ. V was clipped by 3 bases and J by 4 bases, with 10 bases between them. The CDR3 consists of 13 residues. CDR3 sequence: CASSSETSYGYTF. CDR3 sequence (DNA): TGCGCCAGCAGCTCTGAGACGAGCTATGGCTACACCTTC.

The rearrangement uses TRBV4-1 and TRBJ2-1; possibly TRBD1 for D (6 bases). Germline lookup yields CDR1 MGHRA and CDR2 YSYEKL. V shed 1 base and J shed 10 bases, with 11 bases lying between them. This CDR3 comprises 13 residues. The CDR3: CASSQGQVGEQFF. DNA of the CDR3: TGCGCCAGCAGCCAAGGACAGGTCGGGGAGCAGTTCTTC.

The chain links TRBV7-6 to TRBJ1-5, with D tentatively TRBD1 (5 bases). Trimming took off 5 bases at V and 6 bases at J, with 20 bases between the two ends. Germline V CDR1 and CDR2: SGHVS, FNYEAQ. The length of the CDR3 is 16 residues. The CDR3 bases are TGTGCCAGCAGCCCAGGGACCGGAGTACGAGGTCAGCCCCAGCATTTT. Amino acid sequence: CASSPGTGVRGQPQHF.

J is TRBJ1-6 and V is TRBV5-6, with a weak D call TRBD1 (5 bases). Germline assignment: CDR1 SGHDT and CDR2 YYEEEE. V lost 3 bases, J lost 9 bases, and 7 bases lay in between. This CDR3 has 12 amino acids. CDR3 bases: TGTGCCAGCAGCTCGGGGGGTTCACCCCTCCACTTT. This gives the protein CASSSGGSPLHF.

The gene calls are TRBV27 and TRBJ2-2; TRBD1 matches at 11 bases. The CDR3 contains 16 residues. Germline trimming cut 2 bases from V and 7 bases from J; bases unmatched to any gene: 6. Germline V lookup: CDR1 MNHEY, CDR2 SMNVEV (reference sequence). CDR3 amino acids: CASSLTGTGGIGELFF. As DNA, the CDR3 is TGTGCCAGCAGTTTAACCGGGACAGGGGGGATCGGGGAGCTGTTTTTT.

The chain links TRBV2 to TRBJ2-1; no clear D. Germline CDR1 SNHLY, CDR2 FYNNEI. Deletions cut 7 bases from V and 4 bases from J, with 8 bases between. There are 12 residues in the CDR3. The CDR3 region is CASTPEYNEQFF. CDR3 nucleotide sequence: TGTGCCAGCACCCCGGAATACAATGAGCAGTTCTTC.

This chain connects TRBV3-1 (or the pseudogene TRBV3-2) to TRBJ1-2, with a weak D call TRBD1 (5 bases). The CDR3 runs 13 residues. Trimming took 3 bases from V and 8 from J, leaving 13 bases between them. CDR1 LGHDT and CDR2 YNNKEL come from the germline V gene (reference sequence). The CDR3 region is CASSHRGAGGYTF. CDR3 sequence (DNA): TGTGCCAGCAGCCACCGGGGCGCGGGGGGCTACACCTTC.

The chain carries TRBV10-3 and TRBJ1-5; D gene uncertain. This CDR3 is 14 amino acids long. CDR1 and CDR2 (germline): ENHRY, SYGVKD. Deletions cut 0 bases from V and 1 base from J, with 4 bases between. The CDR3 DNA sequence: TGTGCCATCAGTGAGTCCAGAAGCAATCAGCCCCAGCATTTT. This encodes CAISESRSNQPQHF.

In its sample, this clone was seen a few times. The chain recombines TRBV12-3 or TRBV12-4 with TRBJ1-3; a possible D gene is TRBD1 (6 bases). V was clipped by 6 bases and J by 7 bases, with 13 bases between them. The CDR3 is 13 amino acids. CDR3 sequence: CASSRIRGNTIYF. The CDR3 DNA reads as TGTGCCAGCAGCAGAATCAGGGGTAACACCATATATTTT.

This chain connects TRBV19 to TRBJ1-6, with 10 bases matching TRBD1. This CDR3 has 16 residues. J gave up 4 bases and V 5 bases, and 5 bases lay outside the gene matches. The germline V gene has CDR1 LNHDA and CDR2 SQIVND (reference sequence). This chain's CDR3 is CASSETGGFYNSPLHF. CDR3 nucleotides: TGTGCCAGTAGTGAGACAGGGGGCTTTTATAATTCACCCCTCCACTTT.

V is TRBV21-1 and J is TRBJ1-5. TRBV21-1 represents a pseudogene. This CDR3 has 15 residues. The CDR3 loop is CASSSDAGGDQPQHF. The CDR3 region has the DNA TGTGCCAGCAGCTCAGACGCGGGGGGGGATCAGCCCCAGCATTTT.

This chain connects TRBV14 to TRBJ1-1, with 8 bases aligning to TRBD1. There are 14 residues in the CDR3. Germline values: CDR1 SGHDN, CDR2 FVKESK. Trimming cost V 4 bases and J 6 bases; bases outside gene matches: 7. CDR3 in amino acids: CASSRLQGGSEAFF. CDR3 in DNA: TGTGCCAGCAGCCGGTTACAGGGGGGCTCTGAAGCTTTCTTT.

The rearrangement joins TRBV5-4 to TRBJ1-2; 7 bases align to TRBD1. V lost 4 bases, J lost 7 bases, and 7 bases stayed unmatched. The CDR3 loop spans 13 amino acids. The germline V gene encodes CDR1 SGHNT and CDR2 YYREEE (reference sequence). The CDR3 nucleotides read TGTGCCAGCAGCCCGCAGGGGGTCGGTGGCTACACCTTC. Amino acid sequence: CASSPQGVGGYTF.

The chain couples TRBV3-1 (or the pseudogene TRBV3-2) to TRBJ2-2; TRBD2 aligns across 9 bases. The trim removed 1 base at V and 1 base at J, leaving 1 base unmatched. CDR1 is LGHDT, CDR2 YNNKEL, per germline (reference sequence). The CDR3 has 16 amino acids. In nucleotides, the CDR3 is TGTGCCAGCAGCCAAGTACTAGCGGGGAACACCGGGGAGCTGTTTTTT. This translates into CASSQVLAGNTGELFF.

This chain joins TRBV6-6 and TRBJ1-5; D ambiguous. Germline lookup yields CDR1 MNHNY and CDR2 SVGAGI (reference sequence). The CDR3 covers 13 residues. Trimming stripped 6 bases from V and 5 bases from J, with 11 bases between. The CDR3 sequence is CASRERRDQPQHF. In nucleotides, the CDR3 is TGTGCCAGCAGGGAGAGACGGGATCAGCCCCAGCATTTT.

V gene TRBV18 combines with J gene TRBJ1-4; D is perhaps TRBD1 (6 bases). This CDR3 region has 17 residues. The germline V gene has CDR1 KGHSH and CDR2 LQKENI. Between the trimmed V and J ends, which lost 4 bases and 0 bases, there was a span of 15 bases. The CDR3 region has the DNA TGTGCCAGCTCACAGACAGGATTCTCAGCAACTAATGAAAAACTGTTTTTT. The encoded protein is CASSQTGFSATNEKLFF.

V gene TRBV7-9 combines with J gene TRBJ1-2; maybe TRBD1 (5 bases). With 3 bases removed from V and 5 bases from J, the gap between germline ends came to 13 bases. In germline, CDR1 is SEHNR, CDR2 FQNEAQ (reference sequence). The CDR3 totals 14 residues. The CDR3 nucleotides read TGTGCCAGCAGCTTGAACGAGGGGAGTTATGGCTACACCTTC. Translation gives CASSLNEGSYGYTF. The full variable domain, completed using reference TRBV7-9 and TRBJ1-2, is DTGVSQNPRHKITKRGQNVTFRCDPISEHNRLYWYRQTLGQGPEFLTYFQNEAQLEKSRLLSDRFSAERPKGSFSTLEIQRTEQGDSAMYLCASSLNEGSYGYTFGSGTRLTVV.

The rearrangement uses TRBV7-2 and TRBJ2-1; D may be TRBD2 (6 bases). The germline V gene has CDR1 SGHTA and CDR2 FQGNSA. CDR3 length equals 14 residues. V lost 6 bases and J lost 9, with 18 bases in between. CDR3: CASRRNLGEVEQFF. The DNA for the CDR3 is TGTGCCAGCAGAAGAAATCTAGGGGAGGTTGAGCAGTTCTTC.

The chain employs TRBV5-4 and TRBJ1-2, with 7 nucleotides matching TRBD1. The germline CDR1 and CDR2 sequences are SGHNT and YYREEE (reference sequence). V lost 0 bases, J lost 5 bases, and 4 bases stayed unmatched. CDR3 length equals 14 residues. The CDR3 sequence is CASSLAGGQYGYTF. The CDR3 coding sequence is TGTGCCAGCAGCTTGGCCGGGGGACAGTATGGCTACACCTTC.

The chain has TRBV27 and TRBJ1-6, with a possible D match to TRBD1 (6 bases). V was trimmed by 4 bases and J by 7 bases, leaving 14 bases between them. CDR1 and CDR2 from the germline V gene are MNHEY and SMNVEV (reference sequence). The CDR3 is 15 amino acids. DNA of the CDR3: TGTGCCAGCAGTTGGGGGGCCCACACAAATTCACCCCTCCACTTT. It yields the protein CASSWGAHTNSPLHF.